This T cell receptor beta chain originates from a study of blood T cell repertoires in COVID-19. Looking at the study overall: COVID-19 samples, acute and convalescent, were from the United States, Italy and Spain.

This CDR3 comprises 16 residues. Trimming removed 5 bases from V and 4 bases from J, with 18 bases in between. Germline V gene lookup returns CDR1 LNHDA and CDR2 SQIVND (reference sequence). This table comes from immunoSEQ multiplex PCR, and its TCRdb copy is limited to in-frame clones, with some not included. Among 320,000 or so clones listed, 85% were seen once. The chain recombines TRBV19 with TRBJ1-3; TRBD1 is a possible D gene (6 bases). Sequencing used PBMCs or T cells enriched from blood (not recorded which). The TCR comes from a woman in her twenties or thirties who had been exposed to COVID-19. Written as DNA, the CDR3 is TGTGCCAGTAGTCCCATGACGACAGGTACAGGAAACACCATATATTTT. It codes for CASSPMTTGTGNTIYF.